A selection of T cell receptor beta chains follows, all from one sample in a study of CD8 T cells in Susac syndrome. TCRdb passed the immunoSEQ multiplex PCR reads through MiXCR, listing each CDR3 protein once. The sample records over 150,000 distinct CDR3 sequences, roughly 95% being singletons. The sample was CD4+ T cells from PBMCs. The origin of the receptors is a human donor with Susac syndrome. Both conserved end residues are trimmed from each CDR3.

v_gene	j_gene	CDR3aa
TRBV30	TRBJ2-1	AWAGGPIYNEQF
TRBV15	TRBJ2-3	ATSTRWAGVRADTQY
TRBV5-1	TRBJ2-6	ASRPPGQDSGANVLT
TRBV10-3	TRBJ2-3	AAIRRGRAGTQY
TRBV21-1	TRBJ2-2	ASSSTNTGELF
TRBV5-6	TRBJ2-1	ASSISLGNEQF
TRBV5-1	TRBJ1-2	ASSSTGGVNYGYT
TRBV15	TRBJ1-2	ATSSTGERGYT
TRBV27	TRBJ1-4	ASSLHPVQNEKLF
TRBV20-1	TRBJ1-5	SASPQAPSQPQH
TRBV19	TRBJ2-5	ASSIGGTGVYQETQY
TRBV5-4	TRBJ2-1	ASSFVAGELNEQF
TRBV7-8	TRBJ1-5	ASSFDRGESQPQH
TRBV7-6	TRBJ2-5	ASSLSPGPQETQY
TRBV3-1	TRBJ2-1	ASSYGTSGGTRQF
TRBV11-2	TRBJ1-1	ASSFGDRNTEAF
TRBV28	TRBJ2-3	ASGPGTSVDTQY
TRBV29-1	TRBJ2-2	SASSTGELF
TRBV3-1	TRBJ1-4	ASSQGQGREKLF
TRBV20-1	TRBJ1-2	SASSRRSSGGYT
TRBV2	TRBJ1-2	ASSPDMAYGYT
TRBV7-2	TRBJ2-3	ASSLVGMADTQY
TRBV6-5	TRBJ1-2	ASSYSGGANYGYT
TRBV10-3	TRBJ2-1	AISEPLSGREVNEQF
TRBV6-2/TRBV6-3	TRBJ1-5	ASSLRPTGISNQPQH
TRBV18	TRBJ2-6	ASSPQAGQGNFANVLT
TRBV29-1	TRBJ1-2	SATRPTGRGGGYT
TRBV6-2/TRBV6-3	TRBJ2-5	ASSTRETQY
TRBV5-6	TRBJ2-7	ASSSVDRGLSEQY
TRBV3-1	TRBJ2-1	ASSLGPPQDEQF
TRBV7-2	TRBJ2-6	ASSLALRRPGANVLT
TRBV10-3	TRBJ2-1	AISLRDSRFNEQF
TRBV4-1	TRBJ1-2	ASSMGQQNYGYT
TRBV20-1	TRBJ2-5	SARGVNQETQY
TRBV4-3	TRBJ2-4	ASSQELIREGNIQY
TRBV6-2/TRBV6-3	TRBJ1-6	ASSYPASPGSPLH
TRBV29-1	TRBJ1-1	SVRSLVNTEAF
TRBV20-1	TRBJ1-1	SAPRPVGTEAF
TRBV20-1	TRBJ1-5	SARDLDTYQPQH
TRBV4-3	TRBJ2-1	ASSQLQGGFEQF
TRBV20-1	TRBJ2-1	SARLHEQF
TRBV30	TRBJ2-1	AWRESIYNEQF
TRBV10-3	TRBJ1-5	AISDREKNQPQH
TRBV20-1	TRBJ2-5	SAPPAYQETQY
TRBV7-3	TRBJ2-1	ASGIGGLAGEQQF
TRBV10-3	TRBJ2-3	AISAYGGISMNTQY
TRBV30	TRBJ2-6	ACPISSGANVLT
TRBV28	TRBJ2-1	ASSFSQTSGFQGEQF
TRBV11-3	TRBJ2-1	ASSLSLSSNEQF
TRBV29-1	TRBJ1-5	RTPRFQPQH
TRBV7-7	TRBJ2-5	ASSPGTQMGKTQY
TRBV7-9	TRBJ2-5	ASSLRELRETQY
TRBV10-3	TRBJ2-1	AISISGTYNEQF
TRBV29-1	TRBJ1-1	SVSLGGNTEAF